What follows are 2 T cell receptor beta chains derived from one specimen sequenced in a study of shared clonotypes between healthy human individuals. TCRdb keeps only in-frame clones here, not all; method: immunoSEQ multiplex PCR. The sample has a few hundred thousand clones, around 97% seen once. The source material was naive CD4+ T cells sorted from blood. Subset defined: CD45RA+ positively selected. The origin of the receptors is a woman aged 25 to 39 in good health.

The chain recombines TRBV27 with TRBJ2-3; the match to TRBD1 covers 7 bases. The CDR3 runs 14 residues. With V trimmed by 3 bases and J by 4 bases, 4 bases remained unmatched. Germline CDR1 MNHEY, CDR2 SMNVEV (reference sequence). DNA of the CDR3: TGTGCCAGCAGTTTGACAGGGATTCCAGATACGCAGTATTTT. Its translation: CASSLTGIPDTQYF.

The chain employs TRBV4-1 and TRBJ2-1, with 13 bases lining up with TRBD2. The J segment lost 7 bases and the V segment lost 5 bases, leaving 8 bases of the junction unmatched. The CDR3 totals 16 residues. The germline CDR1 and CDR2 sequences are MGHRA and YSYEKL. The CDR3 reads CASSTTLAGGWNEQFF. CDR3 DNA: TGCGCCAGCAGCACTACACTAGCGGGAGGGTGGAATGAGCAGTTCTTC.